The clone carrying this T cell receptor (beta chain) was recorded once. Between the trimmed V and J ends, which lost 6 bases and 1 base, there was a span of 8 bases. CDR3 length: 13 amino acids. From germline, CDR1 is WSHSY and CDR2 SAAADI. The sample is drawn from a study of blood T cell repertoires in COVID-19. Assay: immunoSEQ multiplex PCR; the TCRdb copy retains only in-frame clones and omits some. This table holds roughly 160,000 clones, roughly nine tenths found once. The sequenced sample was peripheral blood. This TCR derives from a man aged 45 to 65 with acute or convalescent COVID-19. V is TRBV10-2 and J is TRBJ2-3; D remains ambiguous. Written as DNA, the CDR3 is TGCGCCAGCAGGCGAGTTCGCACAGATACGCAGTATTTT. It is translated as CASRRVRTDTQYF.